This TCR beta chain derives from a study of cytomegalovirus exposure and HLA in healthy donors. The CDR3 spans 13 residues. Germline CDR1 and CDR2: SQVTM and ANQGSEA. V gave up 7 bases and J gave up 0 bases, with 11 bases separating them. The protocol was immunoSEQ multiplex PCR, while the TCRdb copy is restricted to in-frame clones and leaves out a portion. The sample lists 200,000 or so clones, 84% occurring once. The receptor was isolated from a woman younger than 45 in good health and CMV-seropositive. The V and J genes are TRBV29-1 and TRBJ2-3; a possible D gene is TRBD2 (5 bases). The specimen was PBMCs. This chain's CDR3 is CSAEGSSTDTQYF. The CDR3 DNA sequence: TGCAGCGCCGAGGGTTCTAGCACAGATACGCAGTATTTT.